This T cell receptor beta chain was found in a study of tumor-infiltrating lymphocytes in primary liver carcinoma. Trimming at V came to 9 bases and at J to 1 base, leaving 13 bases not matched to a gene. The CDR3 consists of 17 residues. Looked up from germline, CDR1 is SGHVS and CDR2 is FQNEAQ. Joint extraction of RNA and DNA used about 17-31 mg of bulk tissue that was unsorted. Infection with HBV was chronic in patients; they were treatment-naive. A primer matching the constant region was used to make TCR beta cDNA from around 550 ng of total RNA. Construction of TCR beta libraries relied on three successive nested multiplex PCR rounds employing slightly modified ARM-PCR. Running 10 cycles apiece, the first two PCR rounds relied on TRBV1-TRBV30 forward primers together with a C-beta reverse primer. TCRdb re-called the multiplex PCR reads through MiXCR, storing one row per CDR3 protein. The sample holds tens of thousands of distinct CDR3 sequences; 69% are singletons and the top ten take less than 30%.

Sequencing was carried out using tumor-adjacent normal liver tissue. This sequence was found in a man aged 35 to 55 with primary liver carcinoma and hepatitis B virus infection. The V call is TRBV7-8, the J call TRBJ2-4; 9 nucleotides line up with TRBD1. Written as DNA, the CDR3 is TGTGCCAGGAGCCCTGAAACCGGACAGGGGGCCAAAAACATTCAGTACTTC. Amino acid sequence: CARSPETGQGAKNIQYF.